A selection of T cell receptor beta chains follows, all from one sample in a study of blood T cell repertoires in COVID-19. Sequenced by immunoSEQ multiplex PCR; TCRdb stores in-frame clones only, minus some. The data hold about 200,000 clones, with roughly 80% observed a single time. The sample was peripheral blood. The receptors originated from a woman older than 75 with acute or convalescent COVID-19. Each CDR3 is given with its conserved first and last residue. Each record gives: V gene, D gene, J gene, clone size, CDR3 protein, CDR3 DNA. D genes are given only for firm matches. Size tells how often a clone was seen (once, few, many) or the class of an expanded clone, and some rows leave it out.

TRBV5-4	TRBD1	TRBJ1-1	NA	CASSLLQGGNTEAFF	TGTGCCAGCAGCCTTCTACAGGGGGGAAACACTGAAGCTTTCTTT
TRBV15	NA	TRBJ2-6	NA	CATSLHALDWMSSGANVLTF	TGTGCCACCAGCCTCCACGCACTGGACTGGATGAGCTCTGGGGCCAACGTCCTGACTTTC
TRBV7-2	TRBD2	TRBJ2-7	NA	CASSLSRSAGGTSYEQYF	TGTGCCAGCAGCTTATCGAGGAGCGCGGGGGGGACCTCCTACGAGCAGTACTTC
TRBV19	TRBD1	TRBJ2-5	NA	CASSSLTGDQETQYF	TGTGCCAGTAGCAGCTTGACAGGGGATCAAGAGACCCAGTACTTC
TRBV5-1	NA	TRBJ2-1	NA	CASSSLITDNEQFF	TGCGCCAGCAGCTCGCTGATAACAGACAATGAGCAGTTCTTC
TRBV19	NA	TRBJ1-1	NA	CASSIARVGTEAFF	TGTGCCAGTAGTATAGCCAGGGTTGGCACTGAAGCTTTCTTT
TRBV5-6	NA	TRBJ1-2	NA	CVSTPVPGGYYWGYTF	TGTGTGTCCACCCCGGTTCCAGGCGGGTACTATTGGGGCTACACCTTC
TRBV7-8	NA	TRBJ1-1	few	CASSLAGTEAFF	TGTGCCAGCAGCCTGGCTGGCACTGAAGCTTTCTTT
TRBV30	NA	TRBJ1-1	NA	CAWSGYGGTSAMNTEAFF	TGTGCCTGGAGTGGCTACGGGGGAACGTCAGCGATGAACACTGAAGCTTTCTTT
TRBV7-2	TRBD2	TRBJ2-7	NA	CASSLAGTSGYEQYF	TGTGCCAGCAGCTTAGCCGGGACTAGCGGCTACGAGCAGTACTTC
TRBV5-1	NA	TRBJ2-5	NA	CASSLSSQETQYF	TGCGCCAGCAGCTTATCCAGCCAAGAGACCCAGTACTTC
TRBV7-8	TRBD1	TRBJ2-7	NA	CASSRQGYEQYF	TGTGCCAGCAGCCGACAGGGCTACGAGCAGTACTTC
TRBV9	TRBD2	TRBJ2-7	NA	CASSVGGLADTYEQYF	TGTGCCAGCAGCGTAGGGGGACTAGCGGATACCTACGAGCAGTACTTC
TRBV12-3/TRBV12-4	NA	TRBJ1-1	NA	CASSSTLNLEAFF	TGTGCCAGCAGTTCCACCCTGAATCTAGAAGCTTTCTTT
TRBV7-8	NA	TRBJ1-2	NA	CASSLGGVYGYTF	TGTGCCAGCAGCTTAGGGGGAGTCTATGGCTACACCTTC